The 2 T cell receptor beta chains in this list originate from one sample, sequenced in a study of T cells in localized non-small cell lung cancer. Sequencing was performed with immunoSEQ multiplex PCR; in TCRdb, only in-frame clones are kept and a portion is missing. Of under 150,000 clones in the sample, approximately 88% are singletons; the top ten hold around 1.7%. The input for sequencing was peripheral blood, taken before any cancer treatment. The source is a female donor at least 60 years old with stage I lung adenocarcinoma.

The V gene is TRBV2, the J gene TRBJ2-5; TRBD1 is a possible D gene (6 bases). CDR1 and CDR2 from the germline V gene are SNHLY and FYNNEI. The V and J ends lost 3 bases and 5 bases respectively, with 16 bases between them. The CDR3 loop spans 15 amino acids. The CDR3: CASSDSGGKGETQYF. The CDR3 DNA reads TGTGCCAGCAGTGATTCTGGGGGCAAGGGTGAGACCCAGTACTTC.

This clone appeared a few times. This chain joins TRBV6-1 and TRBJ2-7; D perhaps matches TRBD2 (5 bases). Trimming left V 7 bases short and J 4 bases short, with 14 bases between. Germline-derived CDR1 and CDR2 are MNHNS and SASEGT. The CDR3 covers 13 residues. In DNA form, the CDR3 reads TGTGCCAGCAATAAGCGGATCCTATACGAGCAGTACTTC. This gives the protein CASNKRILYEQYF.